This section outlines one TCR beta chain sequence together with its context. Its specificity is not known. This sample was taken from a study of STAT5B mutations in CD4+ large granular lymphocyte leukemia. Notes on the study in general: Higher CD4+ than CD8+ T-LGLL clonality might reflect small sample size.

This CDR3 region has 15 residues. V shed 0 bases and J shed 4 bases, with 12 bases lying between them. The germline V gene has CDR1 LGHNA and CDR2 YSLEER. Sequencing was at survey level. Profiling relied on immunoSEQ multiplex PCR, and the TCRdb table lists in-frame clones only, not all of them. The sample holds 30,000 or so clones, 65% to 75% seen once. The sequenced material came from CD4+ T cells from blood buffy coats. This chain uses TRBV4-3 with TRBJ1-2; D is perhaps TRBD1 (5 bases). The clonotype originates from a human donor in good health. The CDR3 region is CASSQDPGRTYGYTF. The CDR3 DNA reads TGCGCCAGCAGCCAAGACCCGGGACGGACCTATGGCTACACCTTC.